The 15 T cell receptor beta chains presented below share a single source sample, sequenced in a study of blood T cell repertoires in COVID-19. Generated by immunoSEQ multiplex PCR, the TCRdb table keeps only in-frame clones and is missing some. The profile shows about 140,000 clones, approximately 80% of them singletons. The specimen was peripheral blood. The receptors here all came from a human donor in a cohort sampled during active COVID-19.

This clone was observed once. The identical CDR3 is also encoded by other nucleotide sequences in the sample. This chain connects TRBV7-3 to TRBJ1-1; 8 positions agree with TRBD1. V lost 4 bases to trimming and J lost 6 bases; unmatched junction nucleotides: 4. Germline CDR1 is SGHTA and CDR2 is FQGTGA. The length of the CDR3 is 13 residues. CDR3 protein: CASSSTGGAEAFF. The CDR3 DNA reads TGTGCCAGCAGCTCAACAGGGGGAGCTGAAGCTTTCTTT.

The chain is built from TRBV9 and TRBJ2-3, with 8 bases fitting TRBD2. CDR1 is SGDLS and CDR2 is YYNGEE in the germline V gene. The CDR3 is 14 amino acids. Trimming took 2 bases from V and 4 from J; bases not matched to a gene: 3. CDR3 sequence: CASSVRGGPDTQYF. The DNA of the CDR3 is TGTGCCAGCAGCGTCCGGGGGGGGCCAGATACGCAGTATTTT. The whole variable domain, remainder taken from reference TRBV9 and TRBJ2-3, is DSGVTQTPKHLITATGQRVTLRCSPRSGDLSVYWYQQSLDQGLQFLIQYYNGEERAKGNILERFSAQQFPDLHSELNLSSLELGDSALYFCASSVRGGPDTQYFGPGTRLTVL.

The chain has TRBV5-1 and TRBJ2-6, with D tentatively TRBD2 (5 bases). Germline CDR1 reads SGHRS; CDR2 reads YFSETQ. The CDR3 loop spans 14 amino acids. CDR3 coding DNA: TGCGCGCCCGTCTCGGGGATCGGGGCCAACGTCCTGACTTTC. Amino acids: CAPVSGIGANVLTF.

This clone appeared a single time. V and J are TRBV4-2 and TRBJ1-4; D possibly corresponds to TRBD1 (6 bases). The germline V gene encodes CDR1 LGHNA and CDR2 YNFKEQ. The CDR3 length is 14 residues. Trimming took 1 base from V and 3 from J, leaving 6 bases between them. The CDR3 nucleotides are TGTGCCAGCAGCCAAGGGACAGCTAATGAAAAACTGTTTTTT. It yields the protein CASSQGTANEKLFF.

The chain is built from TRBV7-2 and TRBJ2-1, with TRBD2 identical over 11 bases. The CDR3 consists of 15 residues. The germline gives CDR1 SGHTA, CDR2 FQGNSA. With 6 bases clipped from V and 6 bases from J, the junction kept 7 bases outside the gene matches. The CDR3 sequence: CASSLAGGRFNEQFF. The DNA of the CDR3 is TGTGCCAGCAGTCTAGCGGGGGGAAGGTTCAATGAGCAGTTCTTC.

The J gene is TRBJ1-5, the V gene TRBV18, with 7 nucleotides matching TRBD1. Germline V gene lookup returns CDR1 KGHSH and CDR2 LQKENI. With 2 bases clipped from V and 5 bases from J, the junction kept 6 bases outside the gene matches. This CDR3 is built from 15 residues. CDR3: CASSPEAGGDQPQHF. CDR3 coding DNA: TGTGCCAGCTCACCAGAGGCAGGGGGTGATCAGCCCCAGCATTTT.

The chain links TRBV6-5 to TRBJ2-7; 8 bases map to TRBD1. The CDR3 loop spans 16 amino acids. Germline trimming cut 0 bases from V and 4 bases from J; bases unmatched to any gene: 8. Looked up from germline, CDR1 is MNHEY and CDR2 is SVGAGI. CDR3 sequence: CASSYSPAGGRYEQYF. The CDR3, as DNA: TGTGCCAGCAGTTACTCGCCGGCAGGGGGCCGATACGAGCAGTACTTC.

V gene TRBV19 combines with J gene TRBJ1-5; D unclear. This CDR3 region has 13 residues. V shed 3 bases and J shed 7 bases, with 10 bases lying between them. Germline assignment: CDR1 LNHDA and CDR2 SQIVND (reference sequence). Written as DNA, the CDR3 is TGTGCCAGTAGTATGGGGAGGGAACAGCCCCAGCATTTT. Its protein product is CASSMGREQPQHF.

The genes are TRBV15 and TRBJ2-7, with 8 bases aligning to TRBD2. There are 14 residues in the CDR3. From germline, CDR1 is LNHNV and CDR2 YYDKDF (reference sequence). Losses at the gene ends were 5 bases for V and 3 bases for J; bases not matched to a gene: 6. As DNA, the CDR3 is TGTGCCACCAGCCGGGGGGGAACTATCTACGAGCAGTACTTC. Translated: CATSRGGTIYEQYF.

This clone was picked up a small number of times. The chain is built from TRBV2 and TRBJ1-2; 8 bases are a match to TRBD1. CDR1 SNHLY and CDR2 FYNNEI come from the germline V gene. With 0 bases clipped from V and 8 bases from J, the junction kept 11 bases outside the gene matches. This CDR3 comprises 16 residues. The chain's CDR3 is CASSEARQGAISGYTF. CDR3 sequence (DNA): TGTGCCAGCAGTGAAGCGCGGCAGGGGGCTATTTCGGGCTACACCTTC.

V and J are TRBV5-6 and TRBJ1-2; TRBD1 agrees at 8 bases. V gave up 4 bases and J gave up 0 bases; unmatched junction bases: 8. The CDR3 has 16 amino acids. CDR1 is SGHDT, CDR2 YYEEEE, per germline. The CDR3 sequence is CASSPGTGQANYGYTF. CDR3 in DNA: TGTGCCAGCAGCCCCGGGACAGGTCAAGCTAACTATGGCTACACCTTC.

This clone has a single count. This rearrangement joins TRBV9 to TRBJ1-6; a weak D match, TRBD1 (6 bases). The V gene's germline CDR1 is SGDLS and CDR2 YYNGEE. The CDR3 sequence is 16 residues long. Trimming took 3 bases from V and 9 from J, leaving 19 bases between them. The CDR3 DNA sequence: TGTGCCAGCAGCGCCACAATGTCGGGGGGCGGTTCACCCCTCCACTTT. This sequence encodes CASSATMSGGGSPLHF.

The genes are TRBV6-5 and TRBJ2-2; 12 bases match TRBD2. CDR1 MNHEY and CDR2 SVGAGI come from the germline V gene. The CDR3 runs to 14 residues. The junction had 3 bases not matched to a gene; V was cut back by 7 bases and J by 6 bases. The CDR3 nucleotides are TGTGCCAGCACTAGCGGGGGGGTGGCCGGGGAGCTGTTTTTT. Protein sequence: CASTSGGVAGELFF.

The genes are TRBV2 and TRBJ2-6; D is uncertain. The germline gives CDR1 SNHLY, CDR2 FYNNEI. V lost 8 bases to trimming and J lost 1 base, with 9 bases between them. The CDR3 length is 14 residues. The CDR3 DNA reads as TGTGCCAGCCGGGTCGAGTCTGGGGCCAACGTCCTGACTTTC. Translated, it gives CASRVESGANVLTF.

The gene calls are TRBV28 and TRBJ2-7; the D gene is possibly TRBD2 (6 bases). From germline, CDR1 is MDHEN and CDR2 SYDVKM. The CDR3 loop spans 15 amino acids. V was clipped by 5 bases and J by 2 bases, with 16 bases between them. DNA of the CDR3: TGTGCCAGCAGTGCGGGACTTCCTCTCCCCTACGAGCAGTACGTC. Its translation is CASSAGLPLPYEQYV.